Listed below are T cell receptor beta chains from one sample, sequenced in a study of cytomegalovirus exposure and HLA in healthy donors. Sequencing was performed with immunoSEQ multiplex PCR; in TCRdb, only in-frame clones are kept and a portion is missing. The sample has some 67,000 clones. What was sequenced was PBMCs. The receptors here all came from a woman aged 25 to 39 in good health and CMV-seronegative. The CDR3 runs from the conserved cysteine through the conserved F or W. The D gene is left open where the match is weak.

V gene	CDR3 length	J gene	D gene	CDR3 DNA	CDR3 protein
TRBV9	12	TRBJ2-2	TRBD1	TGTGCCAGCAGCGTAGCAGGGGGCGTGATGTTTTTT	CASSVAGGVMFF
TRBV7-7	13	TRBJ1-1	NA	TGTGCTAGCAGCTTTACAGTGGCCACTGAAGCTTTCTTT	CASSFTVATEAFF
TRBV5-1	12	TRBJ2-7	NA	TGCGCCAGTAAGGAAGGGGTCTACGAGCAGTACTTC	CASKEGVYEQYF
TRBV27	16	TRBJ1-5	NA	TGTGCCAGCAGTCCGGACAGAGCGTCCAGCAATCAGCCCCAGCATTTT	CASSPDRASSNQPQHF
TRBV4-3	16	TRBJ1-2	NA	TGCGCCAGCAGCCAAGATATAGGGGATAAGAACTATGGCTACACCTTC	CASSQDIGDKNYGYTF
TRBV28	15	TRBJ2-7	TRBD1	TGTGCCAGCCCCCCGGGGACAGGGTCGGCGGGAGAGCAGTACTTC	CASPPGTGSAGEQYF
TRBV25-1	15	TRBJ1-1	TRBD1	TGTGCCAGCAGTGATTCCGGGACAGCCCACACTGAAGCTTTCTTT	CASSDSGTAHTEAFF
TRBV11-3	16	TRBJ2-3	TRBD1	TGTGCCAGCAGCCCAAGCCTGACAGGGGGCATGGATACGCAGTATTTT	CASSPSLTGGMDTQYF
TRBV6-6	13	TRBJ1-5	NA	TGTGCCAGCAGAATAAAAGGGGATCAGCCCCAGCATTTT	CASRIKGDQPQHF
TRBV5-1	11	TRBJ2-5	NA	TGCGCCAGCAGCTTACGGGAGACCCAGTACTTC	CASSLRETQYF
TRBV20-1	11	TRBJ2-7	TRBD1	TGCAGTGGGGACAGGTCCTACGAGCAGTACTTC	CSGDRSYEQYF
TRBV7-9	18	TRBJ2-4	TRBD2	TGTGCCAGCAGCTCCGGGACTAGCGGAGGCGCAACCAAAAACATTCAGTACTTC	CASSSGTSGGATKNIQYF
TRBV19	14	TRBJ2-1	TRBD2	TGTGCCAGTAACGGACTAGCGGGGTCCAATGAGCAGTTCTTC	CASNGLAGSNEQFF
TRBV19	12	TRBJ1-4	NA	TGTGCCAGTTGGAAGGCGGGTGAAAAACTGTTTTTT	CASWKAGEKLFF
TRBV19	16	TRBJ2-7	TRBD1	TGTGCCAGTAGCCCCTCCCGGGACAGGGGGGCCTTAGAGCAGTACTTC	CASSPSRDRGALEQYF
TRBV10-3	16	TRBJ2-7	TRBD1	TGTGCCATCAGTGATCCCCGGGACAGGGATTCCTACGAGCAGTACTTC	CAISDPRDRDSYEQYF
TRBV7-7	13	TRBJ2-1	NA	TGTGCTAGCAGCTTAGAAGGGGGTAATGAGCAGTTCTTC	CASSLEGGNEQFF
TRBV28	14	TRBJ2-7	NA	TGTGCCAGCACCCCCCGGGGGAAGTCCTACGAGCAGTACTTC	CASTPRGKSYEQYF
TRBV6-5	13	TRBJ2-7	NA	TGTGCCAGCAGTTACTCGAAGGGGAGGTTCCAGTACTTC	CASSYSKGRFQYF
TRBV30	15	TRBJ1-4	TRBD1	TGTGCCTGGAGTTCTACAGGGGTGACTAATGAAAAACTGTTTTTT	CAWSSTGVTNEKLFF
TRBV27	14	TRBJ2-1	NA	TGTGCCAGCAGTTTATCGAGTCTCTACAATGAGCAGTTCTTC	CASSLSSLYNEQFF
TRBV6-5	12	TRBJ1-5	NA	TGTGCCAGCAGCACCCTAAATCAGCCCCAGCATTTT	CASSTLNQPQHF
TRBV18	16	TRBJ1-1	NA	TGTGCCAGCTCACCACTTGGGACACTTAAGAACACTGAAGCTTTCTTT	CASSPLGTLKNTEAFF
TRBV9	16	TRBJ2-3	TRBD2	TGTGCCAGCAGCGGTGACACTAGCGGGGCAGGAGATACGCAGTATTTT	CASSGDTSGAGDTQYF
TRBV10-3	15	TRBJ2-2	TRBD1	TGTGCCATCAGTGAGCAGGGGGCGGGGACCGGGGAGCTGTTTTTT	CAISEQGAGTGELFF
TRBV5-8	15	TRBJ1-5	TRBD1	TGTGCCAGCAGCTTGCGCGACAGGGCCAATCAGCCCCAGCATTTT	CASSLRDRANQPQHF
TRBV28	18	TRBJ2-2	TRBD2	TGTGCCAGCAGCCGGACTAGCGGGGGGGAAGCCAACACCGGGGAGCTGTTTTTT	CASSRTSGGEANTGELFF
TRBV29-1	13	TRBJ1-4	NA	TGCAGCGTTGAATCGCGTTCTAATGAAAAACTGTTTTTT	CSVESRSNEKLFF
TRBV6-1	14	TRBJ2-2	NA	TGTGCCAGCAGTCCGACAGATAACACCGGGGAGCTGTTTTTT	CASSPTDNTGELFF
TRBV6-5	13	TRBJ2-7	TRBD2	TGTGCCAGCAGGACTAGCGGGGGGTACGAGCAGTACTTC	CASRTSGGYEQYF
TRBV28	14	TRBJ1-2	TRBD1	TGTGCCAGCAGTGGAGGGACAGGGAACTATGGCTACACCTTC	CASSGGTGNYGYTF
TRBV6-5	14	TRBJ2-3	TRBD2	TGTGCCAGCAGTTCCCCTAGCGGGCCCGATACGCAGTATTTT	CASSSPSGPDTQYF
TRBV19	11	TRBJ1-2	TRBD1	TGTGCCAGTAAGGGGGACAGTCCCTACACCTTC	CASKGDSPYTF